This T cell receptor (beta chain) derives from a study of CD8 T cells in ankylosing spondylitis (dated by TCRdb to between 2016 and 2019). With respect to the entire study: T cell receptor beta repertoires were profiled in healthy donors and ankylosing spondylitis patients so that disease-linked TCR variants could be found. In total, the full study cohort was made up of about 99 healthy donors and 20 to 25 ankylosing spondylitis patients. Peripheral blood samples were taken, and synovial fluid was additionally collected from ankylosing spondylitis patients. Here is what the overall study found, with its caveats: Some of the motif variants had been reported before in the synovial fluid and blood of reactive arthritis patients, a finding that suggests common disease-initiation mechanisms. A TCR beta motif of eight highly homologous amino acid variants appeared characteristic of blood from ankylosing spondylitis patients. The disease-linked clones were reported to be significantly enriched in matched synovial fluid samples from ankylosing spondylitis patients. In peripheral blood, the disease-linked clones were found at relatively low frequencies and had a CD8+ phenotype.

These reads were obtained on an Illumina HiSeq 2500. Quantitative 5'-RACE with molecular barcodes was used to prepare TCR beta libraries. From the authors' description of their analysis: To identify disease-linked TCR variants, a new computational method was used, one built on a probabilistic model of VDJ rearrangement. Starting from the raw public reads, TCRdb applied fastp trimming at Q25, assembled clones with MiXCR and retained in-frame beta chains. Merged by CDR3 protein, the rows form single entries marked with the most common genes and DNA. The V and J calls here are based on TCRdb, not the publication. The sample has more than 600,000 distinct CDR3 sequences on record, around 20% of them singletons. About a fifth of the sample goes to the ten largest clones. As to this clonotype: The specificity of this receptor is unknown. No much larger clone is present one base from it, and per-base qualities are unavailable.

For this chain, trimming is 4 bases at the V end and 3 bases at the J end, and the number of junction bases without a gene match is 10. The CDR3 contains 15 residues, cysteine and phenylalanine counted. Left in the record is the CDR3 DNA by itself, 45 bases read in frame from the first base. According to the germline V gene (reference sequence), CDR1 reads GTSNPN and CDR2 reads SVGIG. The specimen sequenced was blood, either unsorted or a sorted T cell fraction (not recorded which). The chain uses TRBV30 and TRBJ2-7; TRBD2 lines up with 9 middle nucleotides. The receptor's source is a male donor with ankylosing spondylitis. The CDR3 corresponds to CAWKGGLAGSYEQYF. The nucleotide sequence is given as TGTGCCTGGAAGGGTGGGCTAGCGGGGAGCTACGAGCAGTACTTC.